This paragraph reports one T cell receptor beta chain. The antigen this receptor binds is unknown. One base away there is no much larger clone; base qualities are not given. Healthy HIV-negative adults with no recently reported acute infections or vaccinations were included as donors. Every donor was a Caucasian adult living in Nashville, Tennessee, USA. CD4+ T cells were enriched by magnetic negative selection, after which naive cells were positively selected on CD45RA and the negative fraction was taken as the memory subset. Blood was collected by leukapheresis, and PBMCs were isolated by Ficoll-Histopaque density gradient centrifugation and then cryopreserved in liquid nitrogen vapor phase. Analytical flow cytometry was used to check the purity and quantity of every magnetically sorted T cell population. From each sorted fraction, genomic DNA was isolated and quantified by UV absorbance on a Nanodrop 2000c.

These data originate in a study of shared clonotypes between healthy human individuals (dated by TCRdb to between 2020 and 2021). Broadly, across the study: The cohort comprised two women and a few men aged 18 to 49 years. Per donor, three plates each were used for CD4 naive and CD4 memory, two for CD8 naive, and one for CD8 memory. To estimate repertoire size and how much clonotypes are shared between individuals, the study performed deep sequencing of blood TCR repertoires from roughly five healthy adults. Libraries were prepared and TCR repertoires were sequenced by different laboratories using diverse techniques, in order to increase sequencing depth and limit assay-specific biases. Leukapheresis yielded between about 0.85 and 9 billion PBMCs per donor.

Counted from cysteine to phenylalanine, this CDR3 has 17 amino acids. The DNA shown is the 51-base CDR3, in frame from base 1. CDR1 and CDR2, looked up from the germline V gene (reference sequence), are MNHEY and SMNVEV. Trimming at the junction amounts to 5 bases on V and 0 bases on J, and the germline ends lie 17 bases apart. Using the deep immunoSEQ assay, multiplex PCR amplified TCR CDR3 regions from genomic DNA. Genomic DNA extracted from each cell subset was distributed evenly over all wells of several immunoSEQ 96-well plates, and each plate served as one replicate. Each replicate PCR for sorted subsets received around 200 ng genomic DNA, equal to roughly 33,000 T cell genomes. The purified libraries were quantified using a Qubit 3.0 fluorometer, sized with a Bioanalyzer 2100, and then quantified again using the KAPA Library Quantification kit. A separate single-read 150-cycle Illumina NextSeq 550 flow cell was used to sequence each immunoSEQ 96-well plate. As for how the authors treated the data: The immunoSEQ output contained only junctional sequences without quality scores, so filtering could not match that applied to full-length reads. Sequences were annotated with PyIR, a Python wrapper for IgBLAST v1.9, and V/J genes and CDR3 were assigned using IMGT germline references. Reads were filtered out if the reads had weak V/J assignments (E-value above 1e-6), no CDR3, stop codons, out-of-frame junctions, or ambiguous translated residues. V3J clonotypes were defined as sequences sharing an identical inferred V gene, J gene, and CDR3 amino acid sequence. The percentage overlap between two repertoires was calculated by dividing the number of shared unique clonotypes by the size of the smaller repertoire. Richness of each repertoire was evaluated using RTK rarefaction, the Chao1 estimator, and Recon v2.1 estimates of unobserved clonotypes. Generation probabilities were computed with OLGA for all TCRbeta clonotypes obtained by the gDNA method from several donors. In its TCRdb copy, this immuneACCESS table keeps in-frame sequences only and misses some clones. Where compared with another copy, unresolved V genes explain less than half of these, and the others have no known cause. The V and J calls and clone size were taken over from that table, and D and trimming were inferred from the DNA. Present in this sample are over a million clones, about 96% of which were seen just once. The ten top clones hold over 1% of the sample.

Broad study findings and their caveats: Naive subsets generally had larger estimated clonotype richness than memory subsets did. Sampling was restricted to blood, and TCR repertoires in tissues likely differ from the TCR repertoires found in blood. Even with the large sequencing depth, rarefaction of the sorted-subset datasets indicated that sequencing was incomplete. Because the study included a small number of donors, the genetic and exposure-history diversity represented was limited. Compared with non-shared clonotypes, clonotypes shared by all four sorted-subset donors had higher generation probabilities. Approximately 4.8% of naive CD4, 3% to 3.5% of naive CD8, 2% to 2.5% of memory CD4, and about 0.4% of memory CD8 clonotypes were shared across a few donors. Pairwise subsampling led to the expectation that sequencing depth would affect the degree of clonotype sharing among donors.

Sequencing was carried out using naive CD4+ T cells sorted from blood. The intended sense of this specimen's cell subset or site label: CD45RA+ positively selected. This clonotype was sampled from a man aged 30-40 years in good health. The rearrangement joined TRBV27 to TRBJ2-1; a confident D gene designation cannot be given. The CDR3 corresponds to CASSPVKFWGSYNEQFF. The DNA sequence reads TGTGCCAGCAGTCCGGTAAAGTTCTGGGGCTCCTACAATGAGCAGTTCTTC.